This TCR beta chain was sequenced for a study of neurological immune-mediated disorders. Regarding the study as a whole: The study found the most TCR clonal expansion in HTLV-1-associated myelopathy and the least in multiple sclerosis, below healthy controls.

Regarding this clonotype: Antigen specificity is unknown. A much larger clone is a single base away; this may be a read error.

Deletions cut 10 bases from V and 1 base from J, with 16 bases between. The CDR3 extends over 14 amino acids. Germline CDR1 and CDR2: MDHEN and SYDVKM. Each TCR transcript was tagged with a 10-nucleotide random UMI during 5'RACE. Sequencing runs each yielded over 170 million TCR-beta sequences from 15-18 subjects. In TCRdb, the 5' RACE reads were re-called with MiXCR into one record per CDR3 protein. The sample has 50,000 to 55,000 distinct CDR3 sequences; around a tenth are singletons. V gene TRBV28 combines with J gene TRBJ2-5; a weak D match, TRBD2 (5 bases). The TCR originated in a man in his 70s with HTLV-1-associated myelopathy (HAM/TSP). The sample taken for sequencing was PBMCs. The CDR3 sequence: CATQRCGSQETQYF. DNA for the CDR3: TGTGCCACCCAGCGGTGCGGAAGCCAAGAGACCCAGTACTTC.